The clone carrying this T cell receptor (beta chain) was observed a handful of times. The antigen is not known. The source of the sample is a study of identical twins. General study results and limits: Twin pairs' shared out-of-frame alpha sequences were enriched in low generation probability.

Germline assignment: CDR1 DFQATT and CDR2 SNEGSKA (reference sequence). V gave up 2 bases and J gave up 10 bases, with 18 bases separating them. The CDR3 loop spans 14 amino acids. Only healthy Caucasians were enrolled as donors. A universal primer site was created by template switching, with the cDNA bearing unique molecular identifiers. TCRdb fed the 5' RACE reads into MiXCR, producing one record per CDR3 protein. Of around 480,000 distinct CDR3 sequences listed, over 11% are singletons. A further study also used this sample, focusing on yellow fever vaccine responses in identical twins.

The sequence came from a woman younger than 30 in good health. V and J are TRBV20-1 and TRBJ2-1; the D call may be TRBD1 or TRBD2 (5 bases each). Sequencing was performed on CD4+ T cells sorted from blood. The CDR3 DNA reads as TGCAGTGCTAGACCGGGGACGTCCAAAAGGGAGCAGTTCTTC. This codes for CSARPGTSKREQFF.